This T cell receptor (beta chain) came from a study of T cell repertoires in ileal Crohn's disease. The CDR3 is made up of 13 amino acids. V lost 5 bases and J 2 bases, leaving 9 bases between the germline ends. Germline loops: CDR1 WSHSY, CDR2 SAAADI. Measured with immunoSEQ multiplex PCR; TCRdb has only the in-frame clones, and not every one. This table holds 11,000 to 15,000 clones, over 80% found once. Included were adult ileal or ileocolonic Crohn's patients indicated for ileocolonic resection. The V and J genes are TRBV10-2 and TRBJ2-5; D remains ambiguous. Specimen: ileal tissue. The TCR comes from an adult with Crohn's disease. CDR3 sequence: CASSLTAQETQYF. The DNA for the CDR3 is TGCGCCAGCAGTCTAACAGCTCAAGAGACCCAGTACTTC.